This TCR beta chain was identified in a study of cytomegalovirus exposure and HLA in healthy donors. Notes on the study in general: Published work reported that the classifier diagnosed cytomegalovirus status with high specificity and sensitivity. The study listed some 160 cytomegalovirus-associated TCR beta chains. A later analysis reportedly found fewer N-insertions in an Asian-associated ancestry cluster than the roughly 730-donor mean.

The PCR was carried out with 60 Vbeta primers and 13 Jbeta primers. The data were produced by immunoSEQ multiplex PCR, yet TCRdb's version contains in-frame clones alone and is incomplete. The table includes fewer than 250,000 clones, 75% to 90% detected once. Concerning this clone itself: Its specificity is not known.

This receptor was identified in a boy aged 2-9 years in good health and CMV-seronegative. The sequencing input was PBMCs.

DNA for the CDR3: TGCGCCAGCAGCTTGTCGACAGGGGGGATCTACGAGCAGTACTTC. The encoded protein is CASSLSTGGIYEQYF. The chain links TRBV5-1 to TRBJ2-7, with 9 bases that match TRBD1. V was clipped by 1 base and J by 3 bases; unmatched bases: 5. The CDR3 is 15 residues long. Germline CDR1 and CDR2: SGHRS and YFSETQ. Together with reference TRBV5-1 and TRBJ2-7, the CDR3 gives the full variable domain: KAGVTQTPRYLIKTRGQQVTLSCSPISGHRSVSWYQQTPGQGLQFLFEYFSETQRNKGNFPGRFSGRQFSNSRSEMNVSTLELGDSALYLCASSLSTGGIYEQYFGPGTRLTVT.